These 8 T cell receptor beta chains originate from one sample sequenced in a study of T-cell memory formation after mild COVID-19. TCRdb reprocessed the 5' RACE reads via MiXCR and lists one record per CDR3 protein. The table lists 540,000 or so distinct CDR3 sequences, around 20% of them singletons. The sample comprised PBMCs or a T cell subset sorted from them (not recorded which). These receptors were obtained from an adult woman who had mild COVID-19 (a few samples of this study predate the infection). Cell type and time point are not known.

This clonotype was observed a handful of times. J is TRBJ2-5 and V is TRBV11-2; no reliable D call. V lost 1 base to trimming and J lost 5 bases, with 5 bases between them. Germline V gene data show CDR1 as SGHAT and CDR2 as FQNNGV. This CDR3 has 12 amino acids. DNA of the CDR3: TGTGCCAGCAGCTTAGTGTACGAGACCCAGTACTTC. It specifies CASSLVYETQYF.

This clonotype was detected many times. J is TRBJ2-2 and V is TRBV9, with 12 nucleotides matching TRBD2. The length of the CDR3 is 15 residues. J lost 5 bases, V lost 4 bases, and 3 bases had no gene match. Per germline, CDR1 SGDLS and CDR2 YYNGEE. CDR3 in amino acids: CASSLGTSGTGELFF. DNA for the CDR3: TGTGCCAGCAGCCTAGGGACTAGCGGGACCGGGGAGCTGTTTTTT. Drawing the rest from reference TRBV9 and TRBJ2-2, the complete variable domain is DSGVTQTPKHLITATGQRVTLRCSPRSGDLSVYWYQQSLDQGLQFLIQYYNGEERAKGNILERFSAQQFPDLHSELNLSSLELGDSALYFCASSLGTSGTGELFFGEGSRLTVL.

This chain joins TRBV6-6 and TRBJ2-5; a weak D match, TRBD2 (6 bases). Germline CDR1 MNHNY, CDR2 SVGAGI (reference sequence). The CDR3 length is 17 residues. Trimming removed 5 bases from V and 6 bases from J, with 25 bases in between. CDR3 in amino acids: CASSRDLPLGGVKTQYF. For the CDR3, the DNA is TGTGCCAGCAGTCGTGACCTCCCGCTCGGGGGTGTGAAGACCCAGTACTTC.

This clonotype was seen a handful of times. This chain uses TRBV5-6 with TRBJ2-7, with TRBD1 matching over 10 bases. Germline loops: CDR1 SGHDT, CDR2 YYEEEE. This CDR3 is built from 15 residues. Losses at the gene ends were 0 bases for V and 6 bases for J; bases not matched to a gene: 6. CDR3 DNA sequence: TGTGCCAGCAGCTTGGGTTTGGGACAGGGGTCCGAGCAGTACTTC. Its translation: CASSLGLGQGSEQYF.

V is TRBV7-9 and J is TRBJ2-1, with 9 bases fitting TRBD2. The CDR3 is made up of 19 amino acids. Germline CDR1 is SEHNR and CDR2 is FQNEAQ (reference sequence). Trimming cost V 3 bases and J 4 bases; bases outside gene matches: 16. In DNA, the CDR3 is TGTGCCAGCAGCTTGCCCTTGGGGCGGGAGGGCCCTGGGTACAATGAGCAGTTCTTC. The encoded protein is CASSLPLGREGPGYNEQFF.

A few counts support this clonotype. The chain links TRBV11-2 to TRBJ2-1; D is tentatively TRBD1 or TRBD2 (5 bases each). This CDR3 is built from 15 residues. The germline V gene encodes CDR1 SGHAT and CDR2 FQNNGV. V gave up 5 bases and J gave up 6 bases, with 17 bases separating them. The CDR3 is CASSHGPGAPNEQFF. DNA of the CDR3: TGTGCCAGCAGCCACGGCCCCGGGGCCCCCAATGAGCAGTTCTTC.

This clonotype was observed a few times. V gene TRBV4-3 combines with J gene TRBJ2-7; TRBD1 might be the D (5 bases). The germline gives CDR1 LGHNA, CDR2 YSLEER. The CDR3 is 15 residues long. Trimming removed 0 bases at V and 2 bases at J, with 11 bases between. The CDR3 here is CASSQDRQPPYEQYF. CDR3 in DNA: TGCGCCAGCAGCCAAGATAGACAGCCACCCTACGAGCAGTACTTC.

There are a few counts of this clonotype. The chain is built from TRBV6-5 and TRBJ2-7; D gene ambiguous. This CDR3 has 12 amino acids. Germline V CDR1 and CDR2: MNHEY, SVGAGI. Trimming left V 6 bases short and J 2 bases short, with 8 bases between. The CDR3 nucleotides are TGTGCCAGCAGCCCAACCACCTACGAGCAGTACTTC. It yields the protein CASSPTTYEQYF.